The T cell receptor (beta chain) described here comes from a study of blood T cell repertoires in COVID-19. Turning to the study itself: Italy, Spain and the United States were the sources of the convalescent and acute COVID-19 samples. The cDNA or gDNA used as material had been derived from T cells, B-cell-depleted T cells, or PBMCs.

The cohort comprised adults aged roughly 18 to 95 years residing in 20 to 25 US areas. The authors' processing: By means of reference gene primer amplification, nucleated cell counts were estimated. Profiled with immunoSEQ multiplex PCR; TCRdb holds only in-frame clones, not every one. That table furnishes V, J and clone size, whereas the DNA furnished D and trimming. The repertoire holds under 250,000 clones, with 65% to 90% as singletons. Sample: PBMCs or T cells enriched from blood (not recorded which). The clonotype comes from a woman aged 45-60 years with acute COVID-19.

CDR3 residues: CASSLGTGPSGNTIYF. CDR3 sequence (DNA): TGTGCCAGCAGTTTGGGGACAGGGCCCTCTGGAAACACCATATATTTT. This chain connects TRBV6-6 to TRBJ1-3; TRBD1 matches 9 bases. The CDR3 totals 16 residues. The V and J ends lost 4 bases and 0 bases, in that order; junction bases with no gene match: 4. Germline loops: CDR1 MNHNY, CDR2 SVGAGI (reference sequence).